A single sample gave rise to the 18 T cell receptor beta chains below, sequenced in a study of T cells after yellow fever vaccination. From the 5' RACE reads, TCRdb called clonotypes with MiXCR, one entry per CDR3 protein. The sample lists some 110,000 distinct CDR3 sequences, about 7% occurring once. Material: CD4+ T cells sorted from PBMCs, obtained roughly 10 days after the first yellow fever vaccination. These receptors came from a man aged 18 to 29 who received the YFV17D yellow fever vaccine.

The J gene is TRBJ1-2, the V gene TRBV5-5; 7 nucleotides line up with TRBD1. The CDR3 is made up of 14 amino acids. V lost 0 bases to trimming and J lost 4 bases; unmatched junction nucleotides: 3. Germline values: CDR1 SGHKS, CDR2 YYEKEE (reference sequence). The CDR3 DNA sequence: TGTGCCAGCAGCTTGGAACAGGGGATCTATGGCTACACCTTC. Translation: CASSLEQGIYGYTF.

This clonotype has a count of ten or more. The chain joins TRBV19 to TRBJ2-1; 8 bases map to TRBD2. V was pared by 3 bases and J by 9 bases, with 4 bases of the junction left unmatched. Germline V gene sequence: CDR1 LNHDA, CDR2 SQIVND (reference sequence). The CDR3 has 13 amino acids. The CDR3 reads CASSMRGAVEQFF. The CDR3 DNA reads as TGTGCCAGTAGTATGCGGGGGGCGGTTGAGCAGTTCTTC.

This clonotype was seen ten or more times. The chain is built from TRBV3-1 and TRBJ1-5; the match to TRBD1 covers 11 bases. Germline V lookup: CDR1 LGHDT, CDR2 YNNKEL (reference sequence). V lost 3 bases to trimming and J lost 7 bases; unmatched junction nucleotides: 11. This CDR3 has 17 residues. The CDR3 sequence: CASSHSPGTGGKQPQHF. CDR3 DNA: TGTGCCAGCAGCCATTCCCCCGGGACAGGGGGAAAACAGCCCCAGCATTTT.

This clonotype has ten or more counts. The V and J genes are TRBV5-4 and TRBJ1-2; 10 bases are a match to TRBD1. The CDR3 runs 13 residues. V dropped 3 bases and J dropped 7; count of bases not matched to a gene: 3. The germline gives CDR1 SGHNT, CDR2 YYREEE (reference sequence). The CDR3 loop reads CASSWDRGGGYTF. In DNA, the CDR3 is TGTGCCAGCAGCTGGGACAGGGGCGGTGGCTACACCTTC.

Many counts were recorded for this clonotype. This chain links TRBV7-8 with TRBJ2-5, with 12 bases matching TRBD2. The germline gives CDR1 SGHVS, CDR2 FQNEAQ. Trimming at V came to 5 bases and at J to 1 base, leaving 14 bases not matched to a gene. The CDR3 totals 19 residues. CDR3 region: CASSPRSASGGALQETQYF. CDR3 DNA sequence: TGTGCCAGCAGCCCAAGATCCGCTAGCGGGGGGGCTCTCCAAGAGACCCAGTACTTC.

In this sample, this clonotype turned up many times. The chain combines TRBV12-3 or TRBV12-4 with TRBJ2-2; no clear D gene. The CDR3 is 13 amino acids. The V gene lost 6 bases and the J gene lost 1 base, with 6 bases spanning the gap. The chain's CDR3 is CASRPVNTGELFF. CDR3 DNA sequence: TGTGCCAGCAGACCCGTGAACACCGGGGAGCTGTTTTTT.

The genes are TRBV6-5 and TRBJ1-6, with TRBD1 matching over 9 bases. Germline lookup yields CDR1 MNHEY and CDR2 SVGAGI. The CDR3 consists of 16 residues. V was clipped by 6 bases and J by 0 bases; unmatched bases: 3. CDR3 residues: CASRGTGRSYNSPLHF. CDR3 bases: TGTGCCAGCAGGGGGACAGGGCGCTCCTATAATTCACCCCTCCACTTT.

V is TRBV4-1 and J is TRBJ2-5, with a possible D match to TRBD1 (6 bases). The CDR3 spans 15 residues. In germline, CDR1 is MGHRA, CDR2 YSYEKL. V was cut by 1 base and J by 7 bases, with 16 bases left in between. CDR3 nucleotides: TGCGCCAGCAGCCAAGGTCCAGGGGAAATAGGGACCCAGTACTTC. As protein: CASSQGPGEIGTQYF.

This clonotype showed up many times. The chain employs TRBV5-1 and TRBJ2-3, with TRBD1 identical over 7 bases. The V gene end was trimmed by 2 bases and the J gene end by 2 bases; junction bases not matched to a gene: 2. Germline lookup yields CDR1 SGHRS and CDR2 YFSETQ. The CDR3 runs 14 residues. CDR3 nucleotides: TGCGCCAGCAGCTTTGGACAGGACACAGATACGCAGTATTTT. Translating gives CASSFGQDTDTQYF.

This clonotype was seen repeatedly, ten times or more. This chain uses TRBV20-1 with TRBJ1-5; no clear D gene. The CDR3 is 12 amino acids. Germline V gene lookup returns CDR1 DFQATT and CDR2 SNEGSKA (reference sequence). Deletions cut 3 bases from V and 5 bases from J, with 8 bases between. The CDR3 reads CSARVGYQPQHF. Here the CDR3 DNA reads TGCAGTGCTAGGGTGGGGTATCAGCCCCAGCATTTT.

Many counts were recorded for this clonotype. The CDR3 sequence is CASSSSAGGMYF. DNA for the CDR3: TGTGCCAGCAGCTCCTCAGCGGGGGGAATGTATTTT. V gene TRBV7-3 combines with J gene TRBJ2-3; the match to TRBD2 covers 9 bases. The V gene's germline CDR1 is SGHTA and CDR2 FQGTGA. V trimming: 4 bases; J trimming: 14 bases; junction bases outside the gene matches: 7. The CDR3 runs to 12 residues.

This clonotype was counted at least ten times. This rearrangement joins TRBV5-1 to TRBJ2-3; D is undetermined. The CDR3 consists of 14 residues. V was pared by 4 bases and J by 2 bases, with 11 bases between. Per germline, CDR1 SGHRS and CDR2 YFSETQ. This chain's CDR3 is CASSADSFTDTQYF. For the CDR3, the DNA is TGCGCCAGCAGCGCTGATAGTTTCACAGATACGCAGTATTTT.

This clonotype was seen at least ten times. This chain links TRBV6-6 with TRBJ1-6, with D possibly TRBD1 on 5 matching bases. Trimming removed 2 bases from V and 9 bases from J, with 8 bases in between. Germline V gene data show CDR1 as MNHNY and CDR2 as SVGAGI (reference sequence). The CDR3 extends over 13 amino acids. The CDR3 DNA reads TGTGCCAGCAGTTACGGGGGATCTTCACCCCTCCACTTT. Its translation: CASSYGGSSPLHF.

This clonotype was observed many times. The CDR3 nucleotides read TGTGCCAGCAGCAAACAGGGTTCAGATACGCAGTATTTT. Encoded protein: CASSKQGSDTQYF. The V and J genes are TRBV7-3 and TRBJ2-3, with D possibly matching TRBD1 (6 bases). Trimming stripped 5 bases from V and 4 bases from J, with 10 bases between. The CDR3 spans 13 residues. Germline CDR1 reads SGHTA; CDR2 reads FQGTGA.

The sample holds many counts of this clonotype. V usage is TRBV7-6 and J usage is TRBJ2-1; D possibly corresponds to TRBD2 (6 bases). CDR1 is SGHVS and CDR2 is FNYEAQ in the germline V gene. The CDR3 contains 13 residues. The germline V and J ends were trimmed by 5 bases and 7 bases, with 12 bases remaining between them. The CDR3 DNA reads TGTGCCAGCAGCCCCCGACTAGTTAATGAGCAGTTCTTC. This codes for CASSPRLVNEQFF.

This clonotype was counted many times. The V gene is TRBV20-1, the J gene TRBJ2-3; D possibly matches TRBD1 or TRBD2 (6 bases each). Between the trimmed V and J ends, which lost 6 bases and 6 bases, there was a span of 16 bases. Germline V gene sequence: CDR1 DFQATT, CDR2 SNEGSKA (reference sequence). This CDR3 spans 13 amino acids. CDR3 DNA: TGCAGTGCCGTTCTAGGGGGGTTCGATACGCAGTATTTT. This translates into CSAVLGGFDTQYF.

At least ten counts were recorded for this clonotype. The rearrangement joins TRBV10-3 to TRBJ2-7, with D uncertain. The V end was cut by 2 bases, the J end by 4 bases, with 30 bases between. The germline V gene encodes CDR1 ENHRY and CDR2 SYGVKD. CDR3 length equals 20 residues. CDR3 protein: CAISEVPGSPATPGPYEQYF. The CDR3, as DNA: TGTGCCATCAGTGAGGTGCCAGGCTCCCCTGCTACCCCCGGCCCGTACGAGCAGTACTTC.

V and J are TRBV7-8 and TRBJ1-2; 7 bases line up with TRBD1. Germline trimming cut 1 base from V and 5 bases from J; bases unmatched to any gene: 7. The CDR3 extends over 15 amino acids. Germline lookup yields CDR1 SGHVS and CDR2 FQNEAQ. As DNA, the CDR3 is TGTGCCAGCAGCTTAGTTCGGACAGGAGTGTATGGCTACACCTTC. It is translated as CASSLVRTGVYGYTF.